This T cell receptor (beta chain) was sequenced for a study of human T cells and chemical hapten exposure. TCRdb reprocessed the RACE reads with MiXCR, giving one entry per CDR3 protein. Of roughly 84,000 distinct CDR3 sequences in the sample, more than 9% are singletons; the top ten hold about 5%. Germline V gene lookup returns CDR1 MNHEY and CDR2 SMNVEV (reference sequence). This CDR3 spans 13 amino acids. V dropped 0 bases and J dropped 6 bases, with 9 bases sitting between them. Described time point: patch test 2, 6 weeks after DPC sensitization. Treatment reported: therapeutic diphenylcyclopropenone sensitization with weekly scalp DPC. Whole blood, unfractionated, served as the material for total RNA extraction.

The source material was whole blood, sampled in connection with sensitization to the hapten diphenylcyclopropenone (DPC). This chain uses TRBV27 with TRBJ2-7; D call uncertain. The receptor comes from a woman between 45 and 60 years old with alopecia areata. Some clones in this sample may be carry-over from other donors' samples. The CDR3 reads CASSLSKGVEQYF. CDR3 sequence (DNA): TGTGCCAGCAGTTTATCGAAGGGCGTCGAGCAGTACTTC.